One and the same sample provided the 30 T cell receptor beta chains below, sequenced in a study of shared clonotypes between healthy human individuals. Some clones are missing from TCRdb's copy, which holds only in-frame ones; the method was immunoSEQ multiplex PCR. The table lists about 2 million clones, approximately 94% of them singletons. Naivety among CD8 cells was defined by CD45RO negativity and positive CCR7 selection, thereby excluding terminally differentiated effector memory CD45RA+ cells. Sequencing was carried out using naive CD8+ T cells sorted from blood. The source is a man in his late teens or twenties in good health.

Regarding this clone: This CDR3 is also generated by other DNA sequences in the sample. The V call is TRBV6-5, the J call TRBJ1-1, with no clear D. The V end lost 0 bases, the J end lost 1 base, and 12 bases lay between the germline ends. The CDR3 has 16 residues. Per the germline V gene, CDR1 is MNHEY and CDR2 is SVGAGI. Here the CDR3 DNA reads TGTGCCAGCAGTTACTCAATTGGGGAGGGGAACACTGAAGCTTTCTTT. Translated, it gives CASSYSIGEGNTEAFF.

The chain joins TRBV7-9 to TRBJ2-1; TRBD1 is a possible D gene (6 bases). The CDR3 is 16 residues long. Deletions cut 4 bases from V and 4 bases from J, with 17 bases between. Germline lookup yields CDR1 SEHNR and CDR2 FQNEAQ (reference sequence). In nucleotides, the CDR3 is TGTGCCAGCAGCTACCCTGCCGGGACACAGTACAATGAGCAGTTCTTC. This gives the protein CASSYPAGTQYNEQFF.

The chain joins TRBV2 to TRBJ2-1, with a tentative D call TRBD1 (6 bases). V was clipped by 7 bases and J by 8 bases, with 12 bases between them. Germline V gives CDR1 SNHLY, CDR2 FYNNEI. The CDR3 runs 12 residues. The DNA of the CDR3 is TGTGCCAGCATGGAACAGGGTGATGAGCAGTTCTTC. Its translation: CASMEQGDEQFF.

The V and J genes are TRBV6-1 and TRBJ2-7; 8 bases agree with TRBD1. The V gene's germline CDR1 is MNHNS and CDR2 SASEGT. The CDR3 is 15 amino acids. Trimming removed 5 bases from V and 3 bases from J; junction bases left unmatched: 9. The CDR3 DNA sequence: TGTGCCAGCAGTACTCCTTGGACAGGGCTCTACGAGCAGTACTTC. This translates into CASSTPWTGLYEQYF.

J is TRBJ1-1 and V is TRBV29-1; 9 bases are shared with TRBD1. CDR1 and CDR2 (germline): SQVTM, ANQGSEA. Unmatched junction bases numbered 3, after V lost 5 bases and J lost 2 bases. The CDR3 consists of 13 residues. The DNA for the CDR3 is TGCAGCGTTACGGGACAGGGTAACACTGAAGCTTTCTTT. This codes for CSVTGQGNTEAFF.

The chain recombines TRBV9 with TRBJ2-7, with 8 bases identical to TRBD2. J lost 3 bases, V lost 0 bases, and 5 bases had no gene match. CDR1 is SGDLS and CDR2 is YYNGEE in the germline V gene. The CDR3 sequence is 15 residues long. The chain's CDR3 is CASSVAGGRDYEQYF. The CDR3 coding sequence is TGTGCCAGCAGCGTAGCGGGAGGGCGGGACTACGAGCAGTACTTC.

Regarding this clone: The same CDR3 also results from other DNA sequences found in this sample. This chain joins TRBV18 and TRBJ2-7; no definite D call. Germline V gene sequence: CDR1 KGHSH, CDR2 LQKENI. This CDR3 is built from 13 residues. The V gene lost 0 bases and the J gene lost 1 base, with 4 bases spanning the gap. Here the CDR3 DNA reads TGTGCCAGCTCACCACCCCATTCCTACGAGCAGTACTTC. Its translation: CASSPPHSYEQYF.

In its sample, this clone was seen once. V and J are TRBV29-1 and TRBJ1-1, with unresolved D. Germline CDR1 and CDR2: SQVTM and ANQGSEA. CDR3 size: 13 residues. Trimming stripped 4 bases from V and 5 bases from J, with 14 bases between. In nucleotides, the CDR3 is TGCAGCGTTGGTTTTGACAACCCTACTGAAGCTTTCTTT. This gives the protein CSVGFDNPTEAFF.

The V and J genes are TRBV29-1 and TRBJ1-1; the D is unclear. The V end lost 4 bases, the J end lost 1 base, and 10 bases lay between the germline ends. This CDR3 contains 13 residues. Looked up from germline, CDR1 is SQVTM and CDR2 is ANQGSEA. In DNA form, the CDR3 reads TGCAGCGTTGCCGGTCCAGAGAACACTGAAGCTTTCTTT. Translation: CSVAGPENTEAFF.

CDR3 region: CASSSWLAGGQTQYF. In DNA, the CDR3 is TGTGCCAGCAGCTCGTGGCTAGCGGGGGGGCAGACGCAGTATTTT. The chain uses TRBV27 and TRBJ2-3; the match to TRBD2 covers 12 bases. V was clipped by 6 bases and J by 9 bases; unmatched bases: 10. CDR1 is MNHEY, CDR2 SMNVEV, per germline (reference sequence). This CDR3 is 15 amino acids long.

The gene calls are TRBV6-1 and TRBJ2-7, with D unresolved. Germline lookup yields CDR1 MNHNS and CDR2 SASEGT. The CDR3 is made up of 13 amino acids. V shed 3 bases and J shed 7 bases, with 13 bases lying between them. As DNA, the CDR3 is TGTGCCAGCAGTGATCAAAACAGTTTTGAGCAGTACTTC. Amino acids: CASSDQNSFEQYF.

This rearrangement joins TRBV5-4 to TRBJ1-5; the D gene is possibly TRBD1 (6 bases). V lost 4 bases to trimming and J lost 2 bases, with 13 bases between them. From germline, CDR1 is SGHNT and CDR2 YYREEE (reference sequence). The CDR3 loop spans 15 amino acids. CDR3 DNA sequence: TGTGCCAGCAGCCCGGACAGCGGGGGCAATCAGCCCCAGCATTTT. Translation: CASSPDSGGNQPQHF. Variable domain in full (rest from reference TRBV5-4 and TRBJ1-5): ETGVTQSPTHLIKTRGQQVTLRCSSQSGHNTVSWYQQALGQGPQFIFQYYREEENGRGNFPPRFSGLQFPNYSSELNVNALELDDSALYLCASSPDSGGNQPQHFGDGTRLSIL.

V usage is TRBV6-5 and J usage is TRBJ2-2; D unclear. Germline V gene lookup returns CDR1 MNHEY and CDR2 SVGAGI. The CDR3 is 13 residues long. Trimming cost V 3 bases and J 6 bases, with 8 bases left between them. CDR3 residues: CASSYLMAGELFF. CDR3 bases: TGTGCCAGCAGTTATTTAATGGCCGGGGAGCTGTTTTTT.

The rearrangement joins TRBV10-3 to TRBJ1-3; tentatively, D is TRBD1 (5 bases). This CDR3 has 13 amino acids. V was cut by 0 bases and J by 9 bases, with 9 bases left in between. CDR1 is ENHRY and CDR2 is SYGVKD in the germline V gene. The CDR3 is CAISESGPGTIYF. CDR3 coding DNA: TGTGCCATCAGTGAGTCGGGACCAGGCACCATATATTTT.

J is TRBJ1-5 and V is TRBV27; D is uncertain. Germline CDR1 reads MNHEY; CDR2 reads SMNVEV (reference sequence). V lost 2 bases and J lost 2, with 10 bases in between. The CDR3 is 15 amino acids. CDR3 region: CASSLVGPGNQPQHF. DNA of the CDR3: TGTGCCAGCAGTTTAGTAGGGCCCGGCAATCAGCCCCAGCATTTT.

The CDR3 here is CASRVAGGYEQYF. The DNA of the CDR3 is TGTGCCAGTAGGGTAGCGGGAGGCTACGAGCAGTACTTC. The chain has TRBV19 and TRBJ2-7; 10 nucleotides align to TRBD2. The ends lost 6 bases at V and 3 bases at J; junction bases unmatched: 2. CDR1 is LNHDA and CDR2 is SQIVND in the germline V gene (reference sequence). This CDR3 spans 13 amino acids. Full variable domain (rest looked up from reference TRBV19 and TRBJ2-7): DGGITQSPKYLFRKEGQNVTLSCEQNLNHDAMYWYRQDPGQGLRLIYYSQIVNDFQKGDIAEGYSVSREKKESFPLTVTSAQKNPTAFYLCASRVAGGYEQYFGPGTRLTVT.

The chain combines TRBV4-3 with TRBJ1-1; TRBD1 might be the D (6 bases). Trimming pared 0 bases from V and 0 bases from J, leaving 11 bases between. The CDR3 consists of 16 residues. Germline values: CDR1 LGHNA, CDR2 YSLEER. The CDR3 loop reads CASSQEEGQMNTEAFF. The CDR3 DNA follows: TGCGCCAGCAGCCAAGAGGAAGGACAGATGAACACTGAAGCTTTCTTT.

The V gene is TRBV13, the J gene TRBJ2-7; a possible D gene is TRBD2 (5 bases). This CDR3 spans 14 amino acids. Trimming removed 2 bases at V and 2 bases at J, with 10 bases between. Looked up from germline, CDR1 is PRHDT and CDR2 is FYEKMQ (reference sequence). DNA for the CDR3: TGTGCCAGCAGCTTAACCGGGGTGACCTACGAGCAGTACTTC. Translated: CASSLTGVTYEQYF.

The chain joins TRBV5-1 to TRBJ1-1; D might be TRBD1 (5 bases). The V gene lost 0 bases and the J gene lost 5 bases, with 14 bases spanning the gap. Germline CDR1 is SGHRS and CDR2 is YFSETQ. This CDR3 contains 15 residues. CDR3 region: CASSLEEGSSTEAFF. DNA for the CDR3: TGCGCCAGCAGCTTGGAAGAGGGGAGTTCGACTGAAGCTTTCTTT.

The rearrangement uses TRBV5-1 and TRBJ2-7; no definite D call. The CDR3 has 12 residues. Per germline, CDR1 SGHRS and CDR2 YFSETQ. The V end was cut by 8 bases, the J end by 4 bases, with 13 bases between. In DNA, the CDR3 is TGCGCCAGTTCCCCCGTCGCGTACGAGCAGTACTTC. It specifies CASSPVAYEQYF. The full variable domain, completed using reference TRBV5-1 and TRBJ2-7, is KAGVTQTPRYLIKTRGQQVTLSCSPISGHRSVSWYQQTPGQGLQFLFEYFSETQRNKGNFPGRFSGRQFSNSRSEMNVSTLELGDSALYLCASSPVAYEQYFGPGTRLTVT.

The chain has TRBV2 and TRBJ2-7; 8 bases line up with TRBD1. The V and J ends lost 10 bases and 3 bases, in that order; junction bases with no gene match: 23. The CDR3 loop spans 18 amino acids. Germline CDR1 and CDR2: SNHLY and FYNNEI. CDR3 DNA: TGTGCCACCCTAGGTGCCCCGGGACAGGACTTATCGATCTACGAGCAGTACTTC. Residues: CATLGAPGQDLSIYEQYF.

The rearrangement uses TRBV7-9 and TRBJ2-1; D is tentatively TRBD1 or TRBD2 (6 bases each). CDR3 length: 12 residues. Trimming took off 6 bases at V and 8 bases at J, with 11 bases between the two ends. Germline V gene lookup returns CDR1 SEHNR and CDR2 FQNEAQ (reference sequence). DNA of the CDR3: TGTGCCAGCAGGGAGGGGGGACATGAGCAGTTCTTC. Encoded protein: CASREGGHEQFF.

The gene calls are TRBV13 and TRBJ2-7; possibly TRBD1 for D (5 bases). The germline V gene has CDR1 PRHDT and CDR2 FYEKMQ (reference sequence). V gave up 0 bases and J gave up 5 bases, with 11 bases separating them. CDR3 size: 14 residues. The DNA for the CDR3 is TGTGCCAGCAGCTTAGGCAGCAGGGTCCACGAGCAGTACTTC. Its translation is CASSLGSRVHEQYF.

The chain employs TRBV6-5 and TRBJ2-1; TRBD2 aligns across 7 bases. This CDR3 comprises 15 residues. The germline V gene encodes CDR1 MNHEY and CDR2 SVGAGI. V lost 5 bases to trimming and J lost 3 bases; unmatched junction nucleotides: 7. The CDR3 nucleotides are TGTGCCAGCAGTGGGGGGTCTAGCGGCTACAATGAGCAGTTCTTC. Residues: CASSGGSSGYNEQFF.

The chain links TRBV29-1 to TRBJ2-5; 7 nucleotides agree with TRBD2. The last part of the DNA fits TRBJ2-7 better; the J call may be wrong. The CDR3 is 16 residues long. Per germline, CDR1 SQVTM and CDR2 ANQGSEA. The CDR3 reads CSVEAGIISGAYEQYF. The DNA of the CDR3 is TGCAGCGTTGAAGCCGGAATCATCAGCGGGGCCTACGAGCAGTACTTC.

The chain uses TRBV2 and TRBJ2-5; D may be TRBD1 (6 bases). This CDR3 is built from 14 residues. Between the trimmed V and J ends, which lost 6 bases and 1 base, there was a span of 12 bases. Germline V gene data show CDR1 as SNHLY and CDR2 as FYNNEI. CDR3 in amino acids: CASRQGETQETQYF. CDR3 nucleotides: TGTGCCAGCAGACAGGGAGAGACCCAAGAGACCCAGTACTTC.

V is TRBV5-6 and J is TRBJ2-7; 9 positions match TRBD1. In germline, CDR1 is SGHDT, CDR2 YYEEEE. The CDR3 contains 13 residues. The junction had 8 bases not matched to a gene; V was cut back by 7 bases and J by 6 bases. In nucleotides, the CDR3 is TGTGCCAGCGGACCGACAGGGGGGATCGAGCAGTACTTC. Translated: CASGPTGGIEQYF. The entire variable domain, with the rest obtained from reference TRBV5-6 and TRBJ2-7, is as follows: DAGVTQSPTHLIKTRGQQVTLRCSPKSGHDTVSWYQQALGQGPQFIFQYYEEEERQRGNFPDRFSGHQFPNYSSELNVNALLLGDSALYLCASGPTGGIEQYFGPGTRLTVT.

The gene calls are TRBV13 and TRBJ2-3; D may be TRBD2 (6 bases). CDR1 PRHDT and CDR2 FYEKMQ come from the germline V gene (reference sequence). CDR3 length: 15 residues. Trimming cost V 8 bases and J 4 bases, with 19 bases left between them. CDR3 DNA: TGTGCCAGCGGCGATAGCGGTCCAATACCAGATACGCAGTATTTT. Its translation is CASGDSGPIPDTQYF.

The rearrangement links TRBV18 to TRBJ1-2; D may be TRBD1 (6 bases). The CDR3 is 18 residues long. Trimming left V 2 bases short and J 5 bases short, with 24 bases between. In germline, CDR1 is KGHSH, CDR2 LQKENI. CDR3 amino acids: CASSPGGDRIPLIYGYTF. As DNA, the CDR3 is TGTGCCAGCTCACCAGGGGGAGACAGGATACCCCTTATTTATGGCTACACCTTC.

The CDR3 DNA sequence: TGTGCCAGCAGGGGAGGGACGGATAATTCACCCCTCCACTTT. As protein: CASRGGTDNSPLHF. The chain combines TRBV5-5 with TRBJ1-6; D is perhaps TRBD1 (5 bases). Germline values: CDR1 SGHKS, CDR2 YYEKEE (reference sequence). Trimming stripped 5 bases from V and 5 bases from J, with 11 bases between. This CDR3 is built from 14 residues.